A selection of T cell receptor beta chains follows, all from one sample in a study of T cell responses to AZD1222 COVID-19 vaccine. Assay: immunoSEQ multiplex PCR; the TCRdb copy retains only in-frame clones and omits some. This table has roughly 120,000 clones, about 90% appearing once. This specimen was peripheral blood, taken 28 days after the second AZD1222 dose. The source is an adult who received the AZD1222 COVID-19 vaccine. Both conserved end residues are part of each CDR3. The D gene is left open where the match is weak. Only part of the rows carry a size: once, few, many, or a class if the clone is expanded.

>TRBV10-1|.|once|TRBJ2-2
CASSESGAGELFF
TGCGCCAGCAGTGAGTCGGGTGCCGGGGAGCTGTTTTTT
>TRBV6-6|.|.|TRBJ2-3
CASSALRNSGTDTQYF
TGTGCCAGCAGTGCCCTGCGTAATTCTGGCACAGATACGCAGTATTTT
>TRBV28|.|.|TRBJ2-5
CASSGSSGQETQYF
TGTGCCAGCAGTGGGTCCAGCGGACAAGAGACCCAGTACTTC
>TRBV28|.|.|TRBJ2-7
CASSSPSYEQYF
TGTGCCAGCAGTTCGCCGTCCTACGAGCAGTACTTC
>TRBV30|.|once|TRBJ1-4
CAWSLGHQNEKLFF
TGTGCCTGGAGTTTGGGACACCAGAATGAAAAACTGTTTTTT
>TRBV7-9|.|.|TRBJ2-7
CASSLPQGGASGYEQYF
TGTGCCAGCAGCTTACCCCAGGGGGGGGCTTCGGGGTACGAGCAGTACTTC
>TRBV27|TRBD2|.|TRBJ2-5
CASRATSGYGETQYF
TGTGCCAGCAGGGCGACTAGCGGGTACGGAGAGACCCAGTACTTC
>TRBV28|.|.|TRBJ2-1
CASSLDSYNEQFF
TGTGCCAGCAGTTTGGACAGTTACAATGAGCAGTTCTTC
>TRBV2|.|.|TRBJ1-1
CASRSGAGNTEAFF
TGTGCCAGCAGGTCGGGGGCTGGGAACACTGAAGCTTTCTTT
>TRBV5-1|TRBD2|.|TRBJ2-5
CASSLAGTSGPETQYF
TGCGCCAGCAGCTTAGCCGGGACTAGCGGTCCAGAGACCCAGTACTTC
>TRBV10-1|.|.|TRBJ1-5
CASSETGRANQPQHF
TGCGCCAGCAGTGAAACGGGTAGGGCCAATCAGCCCCAGCATTTT
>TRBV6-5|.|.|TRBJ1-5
CAGGTLVAQHF
TGTGCCGGCGGGACCCTCGTGGCCCAGCATTTT
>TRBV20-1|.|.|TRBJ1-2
CSARGGPGYTF
TGCAGTGCTAGGGGAGGGCCTGGCTACACCTTC
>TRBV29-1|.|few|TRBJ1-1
CSIRQTAKMNTEAFF
TGCAGCATCCGACAGACAGCGAAAATGAACACTGAAGCTTTCTTT
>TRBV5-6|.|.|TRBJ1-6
CASSFGWSSYNSPLHF
TGTGCCAGCAGCTTCGGGTGGAGCTCCTATAATTCACCCCTCCACTTT